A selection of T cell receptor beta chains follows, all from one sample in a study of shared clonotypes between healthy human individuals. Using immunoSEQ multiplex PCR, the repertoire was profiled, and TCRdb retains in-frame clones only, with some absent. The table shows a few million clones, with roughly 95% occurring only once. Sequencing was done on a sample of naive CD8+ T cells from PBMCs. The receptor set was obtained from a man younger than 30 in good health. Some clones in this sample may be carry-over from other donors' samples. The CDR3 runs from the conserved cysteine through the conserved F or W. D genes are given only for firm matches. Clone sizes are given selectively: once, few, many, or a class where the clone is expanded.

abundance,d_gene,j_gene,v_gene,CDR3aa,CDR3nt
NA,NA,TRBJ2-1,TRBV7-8,CASSLAPATEQFF,TGTGCCAGCAGCTTAGCCCCGGCTACGGAGCAGTTCTTC
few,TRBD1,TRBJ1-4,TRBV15,CATSRRTGNEKLFF,TGTGCCACCAGCAGACGGACAGGGAACGAAAAACTGTTTTTT
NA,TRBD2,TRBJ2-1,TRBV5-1,CASSLGGRIAYNEQFF,TGCGCCAGCAGCTTGGGCGGGAGAATAGCCTACAATGAGCAGTTCTTC
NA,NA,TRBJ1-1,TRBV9,CASGSGGYTEAFF,TGTGCCAGCGGCAGTGGAGGGTACACTGAAGCTTTCTTT
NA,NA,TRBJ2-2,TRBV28,CATNTGDRNTGELFF,TGTGCCACTAATACAGGCGACAGGAACACCGGGGAGCTGTTTTTT
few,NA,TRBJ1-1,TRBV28,CASSWVNTEAFF,TGTGCCAGCAGTTGGGTGAACACTGAAGCTTTCTTT
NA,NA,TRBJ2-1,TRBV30,CAWTDGSYNEQFF,TGTGCCTGGACCGACGGCTCCTACAATGAGCAGTTCTTC
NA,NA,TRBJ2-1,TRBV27,CASSPGVVNEQFF,TGTGCCAGCAGTCCAGGGGTGGTAAATGAGCAGTTCTTC
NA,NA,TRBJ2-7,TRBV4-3,CASSPAGGSYEQYF,TGCGCCAGCAGCCCCGCCGGAGGGTCGTACGAGCAGTACTTC
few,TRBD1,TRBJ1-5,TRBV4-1,CASSHPGTGDTNQPQHF,TGCGCCAGCAGCCACCCCGGGACAGGAGACACCAATCAGCCCCAGCATTTT
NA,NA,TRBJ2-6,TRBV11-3,CASSSRDSGANVLTF,TGTGCCAGCAGCTCGCGGGACTCTGGGGCCAACGTCCTGACTTTC
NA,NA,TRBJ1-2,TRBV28,CATLDLKEENYGYTF,TGTGCCACCCTCGACCTTAAGGAAGAGAACTATGGCTACACCTTC
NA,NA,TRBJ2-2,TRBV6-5,CASSYSLAGELFF,TGTGCCAGCAGTTATAGTCTCGCCGGGGAGCTGTTTTTT
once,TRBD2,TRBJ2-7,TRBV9,CASSVSGSRYEQYF,TGTGCCAGCAGCGTTAGCGGGAGTCGGTACGAGCAGTACTTC
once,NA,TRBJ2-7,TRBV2,CASEGETAPYEQYF,TGTGCCAGTGAAGGGGAGACAGCGCCCTACGAGCAGTACTTC
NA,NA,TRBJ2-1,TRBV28,CASSFSLAQWQFF,TGTGCCAGCAGTTTCTCCCTAGCACAGTGGCAGTTCTTC
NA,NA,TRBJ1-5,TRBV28,CASSLLGRYSNQPQHF,TGTGCCAGCAGTTTATTGGGAAGATATAGCAATCAGCCCCAGCATTTT
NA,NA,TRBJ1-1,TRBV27,CASSPRGPDTEAFF,TGTGCCAGCAGTCCCCGAGGCCCGGACACTGAAGCTTTCTTT
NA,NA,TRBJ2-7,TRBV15,CATSSGAVPGYEQYF,TGTGCCACCAGCAGTGGGGCAGTCCCCGGGTACGAGCAGTACTTC
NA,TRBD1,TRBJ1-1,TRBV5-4,CASSFNGQGENTEAFF,TGTGCCAGCAGCTTCAACGGACAGGGGGAGAACACTGAAGCTTTCTTT
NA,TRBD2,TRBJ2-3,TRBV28,CASSLVAPQREGPGFTDTQYF,TGTGCCAGCAGCCTAGTGGCCCCCCAGCGGGAGGGCCCCGGATTCACAGATACGCAGTATTTT
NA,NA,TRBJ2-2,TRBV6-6,CASSSSYTGELFF,TGTGCCAGCAGTTCCAGTTACACCGGGGAGCTGTTTTTT
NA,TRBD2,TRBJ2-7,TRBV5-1,CASSFPASGKGEQYF,TGCGCCAGCAGCTTCCCCGCTAGCGGAAAAGGCGAGCAGTACTTC